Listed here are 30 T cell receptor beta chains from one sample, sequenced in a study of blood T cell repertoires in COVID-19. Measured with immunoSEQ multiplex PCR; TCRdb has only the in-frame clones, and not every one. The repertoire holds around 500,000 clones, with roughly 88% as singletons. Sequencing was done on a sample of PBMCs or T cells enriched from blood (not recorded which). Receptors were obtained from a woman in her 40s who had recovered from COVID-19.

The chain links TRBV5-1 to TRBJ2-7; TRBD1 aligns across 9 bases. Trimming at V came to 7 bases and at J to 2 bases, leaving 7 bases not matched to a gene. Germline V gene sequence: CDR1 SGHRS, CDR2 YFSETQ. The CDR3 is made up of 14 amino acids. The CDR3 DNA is TGCGCCAGCTGGGACAGGGCCGAAACCTACGAGCAGTACTTC. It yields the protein CASWDRAETYEQYF. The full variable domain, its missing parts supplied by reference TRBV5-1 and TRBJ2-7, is KAGVTQTPRYLIKTRGQQVTLSCSPISGHRSVSWYQQTPGQGLQFLFEYFSETQRNKGNFPGRFSGRQFSNSRSEMNVSTLELGDSALYLCASWDRAETYEQYFGPGTRLTVT.

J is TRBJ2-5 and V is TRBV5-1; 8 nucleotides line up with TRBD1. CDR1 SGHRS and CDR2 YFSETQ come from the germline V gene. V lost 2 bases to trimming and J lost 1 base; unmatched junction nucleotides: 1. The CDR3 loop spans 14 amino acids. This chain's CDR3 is CASSLQGGQETQYF. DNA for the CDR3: TGCGCCAGCAGCTTACAGGGGGGCCAAGAGACCCAGTACTTC.

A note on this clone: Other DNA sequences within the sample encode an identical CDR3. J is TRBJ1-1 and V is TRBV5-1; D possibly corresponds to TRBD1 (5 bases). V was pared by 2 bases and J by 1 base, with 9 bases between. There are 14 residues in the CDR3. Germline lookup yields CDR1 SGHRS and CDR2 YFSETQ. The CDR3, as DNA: TGCGCCAGCAGCTTAACAGGTTCGAACACTGAAGCTTTCTTT. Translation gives CASSLTGSNTEAFF.

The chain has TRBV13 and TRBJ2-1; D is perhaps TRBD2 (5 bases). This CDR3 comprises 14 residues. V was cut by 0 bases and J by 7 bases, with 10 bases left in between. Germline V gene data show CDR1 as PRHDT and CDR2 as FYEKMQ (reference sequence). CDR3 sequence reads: CASSLGQRENEQFF. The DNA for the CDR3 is TGTGCCAGCAGCTTAGGGCAGAGGGAAAATGAGCAGTTCTTC. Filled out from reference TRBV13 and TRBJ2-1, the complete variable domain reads AAGVIQSPRHLIKEKRETATLKCYPIPRHDTVYWYQQGPGQDPQFLISFYEKMQSDKGSIPDRFSAQQFSDYHSELNMSSLELGDSALYFCASSLGQRENEQFFGPGTRLTVL.

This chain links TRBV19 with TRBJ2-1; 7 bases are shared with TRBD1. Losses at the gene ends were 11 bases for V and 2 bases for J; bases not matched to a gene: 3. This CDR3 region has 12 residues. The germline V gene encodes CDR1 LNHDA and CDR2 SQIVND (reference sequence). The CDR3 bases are TGTGCCTCGACAGGGACCTACAATGAGCAGTTCTTC. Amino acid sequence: CASTGTYNEQFF. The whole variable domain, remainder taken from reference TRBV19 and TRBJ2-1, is DGGITQSPKYLFRKEGQNVTLSCEQNLNHDAMYWYRQDPGQGLRLIYYSQIVNDFQKGDIAEGYSVSREKKESFPLTVTSAQKNPTAFYLCASTGTYNEQFFGPGTRLTVL.

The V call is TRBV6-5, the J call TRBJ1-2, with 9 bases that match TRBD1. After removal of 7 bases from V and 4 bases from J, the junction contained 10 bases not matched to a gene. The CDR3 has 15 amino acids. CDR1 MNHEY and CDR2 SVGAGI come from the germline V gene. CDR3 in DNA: TGTGCCAGCAACAGCGGGACAGGGCATATCTATGGCTACACCTTC. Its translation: CASNSGTGHIYGYTF.

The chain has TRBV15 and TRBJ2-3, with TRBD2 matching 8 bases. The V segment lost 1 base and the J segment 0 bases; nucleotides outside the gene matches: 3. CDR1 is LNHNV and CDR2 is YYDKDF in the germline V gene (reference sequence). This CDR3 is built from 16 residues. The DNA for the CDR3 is TGTGCCACCAGCAGAGCACTAGCGGCTAGCACAGATACGCAGTATTTT. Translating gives CATSRALAASTDTQYF.

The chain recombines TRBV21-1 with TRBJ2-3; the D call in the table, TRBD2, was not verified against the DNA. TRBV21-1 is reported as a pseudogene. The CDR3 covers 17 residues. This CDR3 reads CASSKSSSGSVRDTQYF. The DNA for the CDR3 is TGTGCCAGCAGCAAATCTAGTAGCGGGAGCGTTCGGGATACGCAGTATTTT.

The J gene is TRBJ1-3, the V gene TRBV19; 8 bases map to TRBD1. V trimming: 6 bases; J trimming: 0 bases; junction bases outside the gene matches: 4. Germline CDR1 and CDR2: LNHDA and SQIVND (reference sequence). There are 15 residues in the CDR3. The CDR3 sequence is CASRQGGHSGNTIYF. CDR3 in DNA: TGTGCCAGTAGACAGGGGGGTCACTCTGGAAACACCATATATTTT.

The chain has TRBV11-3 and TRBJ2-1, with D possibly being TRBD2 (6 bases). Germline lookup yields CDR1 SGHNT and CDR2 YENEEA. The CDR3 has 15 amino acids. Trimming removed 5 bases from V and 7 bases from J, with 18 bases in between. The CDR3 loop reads CASSHRDSPGNEQFF. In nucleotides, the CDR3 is TGTGCCAGCAGCCACCGGGACTCCCCAGGGAATGAGCAGTTCTTC.

For the CDR3, the DNA is TGTGCCAGCAGTCCCGGACTAGCGGGAGCCTACTACGAGCAGTACTTC. Protein product: CASSPGLAGAYYEQYF. The rearrangement uses TRBV27 and TRBJ2-7, with 13 bases aligning to TRBD2. The germline CDR1 and CDR2 sequences are MNHEY and SMNVEV (reference sequence). This CDR3 region has 16 residues. Trimming took 5 bases from V and 3 from J; bases not matched to a gene: 7.

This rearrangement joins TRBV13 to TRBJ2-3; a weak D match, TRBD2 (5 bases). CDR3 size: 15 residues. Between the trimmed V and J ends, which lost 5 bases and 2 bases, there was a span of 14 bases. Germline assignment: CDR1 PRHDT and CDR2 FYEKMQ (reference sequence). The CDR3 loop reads CASSTRRRYTDTQYF. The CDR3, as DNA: TGTGCCAGCAGCACACGAAGGAGGTACACAGATACGCAGTATTTT.

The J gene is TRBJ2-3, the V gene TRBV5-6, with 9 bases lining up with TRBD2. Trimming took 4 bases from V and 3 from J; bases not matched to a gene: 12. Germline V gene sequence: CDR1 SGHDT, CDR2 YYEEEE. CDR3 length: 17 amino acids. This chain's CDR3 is CASSPSGAGGPTDTQYF. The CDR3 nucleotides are TGTGCCAGCAGCCCCTCGGGGGCGGGAGGGCCGACAGATACGCAGTATTTT.

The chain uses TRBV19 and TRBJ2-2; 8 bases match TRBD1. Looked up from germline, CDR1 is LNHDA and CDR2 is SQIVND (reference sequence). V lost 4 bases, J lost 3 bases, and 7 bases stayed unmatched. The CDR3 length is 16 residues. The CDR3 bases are TGTGCCAGTAGTACACGGGGGACAGGACACACCGGGGAGCTGTTTTTT. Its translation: CASSTRGTGHTGELFF.

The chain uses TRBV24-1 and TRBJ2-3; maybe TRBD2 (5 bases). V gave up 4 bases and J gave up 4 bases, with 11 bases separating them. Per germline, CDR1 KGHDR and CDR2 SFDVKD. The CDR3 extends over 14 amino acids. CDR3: CATSERTGPDTQYF. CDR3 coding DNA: TGTGCCACCAGTGAGCGGACTGGGCCAGATACGCAGTATTTT.

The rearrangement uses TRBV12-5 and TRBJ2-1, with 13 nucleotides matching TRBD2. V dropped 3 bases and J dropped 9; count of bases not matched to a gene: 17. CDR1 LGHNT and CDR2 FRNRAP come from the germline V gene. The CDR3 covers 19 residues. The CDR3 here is CASGLGRTGTSGILGEQFF. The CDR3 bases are TGTGCTAGTGGTTTAGGAAGAACCGGGACTAGCGGGATACTTGGTGAGCAGTTCTTC.

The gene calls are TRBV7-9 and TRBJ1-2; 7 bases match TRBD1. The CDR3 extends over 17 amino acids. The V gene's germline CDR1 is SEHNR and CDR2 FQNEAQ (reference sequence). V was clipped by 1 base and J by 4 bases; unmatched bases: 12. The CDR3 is CASSLDVGTEDLYGYTF. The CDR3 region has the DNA TGTGCCAGCAGCTTAGATGTCGGGACAGAAGACCTCTATGGCTACACCTTC.

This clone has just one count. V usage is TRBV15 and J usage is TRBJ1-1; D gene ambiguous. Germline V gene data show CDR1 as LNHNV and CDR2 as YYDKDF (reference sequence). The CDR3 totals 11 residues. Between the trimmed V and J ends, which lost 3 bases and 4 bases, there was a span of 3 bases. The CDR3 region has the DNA TGTGCCACCAGCAGTCTCACTGAAGCTTTCTTT. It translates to CATSSLTEAFF.

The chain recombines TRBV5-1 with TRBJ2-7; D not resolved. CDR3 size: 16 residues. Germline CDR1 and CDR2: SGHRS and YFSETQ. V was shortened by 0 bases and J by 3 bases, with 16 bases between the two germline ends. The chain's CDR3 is CASSLGGSRFLYEQYF. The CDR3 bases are TGCGCCAGCAGCTTGGGCGGTAGCCGATTCCTCTACGAGCAGTACTTC.

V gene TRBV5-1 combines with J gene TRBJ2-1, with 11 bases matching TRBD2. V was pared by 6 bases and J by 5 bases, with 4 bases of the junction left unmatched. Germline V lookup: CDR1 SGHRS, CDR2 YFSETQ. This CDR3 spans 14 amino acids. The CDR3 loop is CASKIAGGNNEQFF. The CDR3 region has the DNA TGCGCCAGCAAAATAGCGGGGGGGAACAATGAGCAGTTCTTC.

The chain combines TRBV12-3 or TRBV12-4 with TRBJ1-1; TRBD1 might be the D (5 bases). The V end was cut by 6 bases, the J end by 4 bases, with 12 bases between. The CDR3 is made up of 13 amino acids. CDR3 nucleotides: TGTGCCAGCAGCGGAGGGGTCGTCACTGAAGCTTTCTTT. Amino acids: CASSGGVVTEAFF.

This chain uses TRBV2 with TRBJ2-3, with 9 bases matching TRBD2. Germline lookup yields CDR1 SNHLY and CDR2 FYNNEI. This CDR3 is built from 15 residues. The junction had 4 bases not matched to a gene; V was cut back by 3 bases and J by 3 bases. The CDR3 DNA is TGTGCCAGCAGTGACTTGGCGGGAGGGACAGATACGCAGTATTTT. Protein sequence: CASSDLAGGTDTQYF.

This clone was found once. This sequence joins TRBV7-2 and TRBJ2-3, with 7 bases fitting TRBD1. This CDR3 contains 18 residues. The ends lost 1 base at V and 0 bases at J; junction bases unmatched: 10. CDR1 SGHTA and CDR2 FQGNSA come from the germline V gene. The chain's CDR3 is CASSLERQGSTSTDTQYF. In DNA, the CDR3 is TGTGCCAGCAGCTTAGAACGACAGGGCAGCACTAGCACAGATACGCAGTATTTT.

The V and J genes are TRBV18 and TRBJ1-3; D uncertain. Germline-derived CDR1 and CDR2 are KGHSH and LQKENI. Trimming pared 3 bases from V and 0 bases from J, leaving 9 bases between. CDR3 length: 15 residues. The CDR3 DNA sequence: TGTGCCAGCTCACCCCGTGACTACTCTGGAAACACCATATATTTT. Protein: CASSPRDYSGNTIYF.

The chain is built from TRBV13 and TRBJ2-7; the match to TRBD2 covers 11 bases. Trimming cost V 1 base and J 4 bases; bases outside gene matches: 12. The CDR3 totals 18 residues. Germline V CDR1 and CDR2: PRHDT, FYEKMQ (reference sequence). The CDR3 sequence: CASSLVGRLAGRLYEQYF. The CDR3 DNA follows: TGTGCCAGCAGCTTAGTAGGGAGACTAGCGGGAAGATTGTACGAGCAGTACTTC.

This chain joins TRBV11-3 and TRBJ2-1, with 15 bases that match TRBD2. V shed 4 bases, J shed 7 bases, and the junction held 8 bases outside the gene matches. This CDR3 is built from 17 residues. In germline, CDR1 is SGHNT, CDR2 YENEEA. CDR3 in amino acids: CASSSRTSGRARNEQFF. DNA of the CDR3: TGTGCCAGCAGCTCCAGGACTAGCGGGAGGGCCCGAAATGAGCAGTTCTTC.

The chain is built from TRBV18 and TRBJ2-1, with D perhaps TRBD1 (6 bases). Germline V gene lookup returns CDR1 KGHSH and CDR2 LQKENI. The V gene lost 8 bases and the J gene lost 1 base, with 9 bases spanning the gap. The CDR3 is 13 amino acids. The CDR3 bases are TGTGCCAGCGGGGACACATCCTACAATGAGCAGTTCTTC. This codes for CASGDTSYNEQFF.

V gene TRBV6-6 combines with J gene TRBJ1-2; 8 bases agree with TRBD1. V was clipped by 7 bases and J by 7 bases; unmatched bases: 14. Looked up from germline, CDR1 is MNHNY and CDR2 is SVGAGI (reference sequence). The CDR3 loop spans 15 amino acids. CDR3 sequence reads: CASTELKQGVGGYTF. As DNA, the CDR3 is TGTGCCAGCACCGAACTTAAACAGGGGGTCGGTGGCTACACCTTC.

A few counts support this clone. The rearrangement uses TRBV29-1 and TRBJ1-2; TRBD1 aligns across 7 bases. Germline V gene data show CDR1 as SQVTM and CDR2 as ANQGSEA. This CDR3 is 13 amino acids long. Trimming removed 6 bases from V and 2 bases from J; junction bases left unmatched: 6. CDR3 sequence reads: CSVGGGQNYGYTF. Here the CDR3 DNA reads TGCAGCGTCGGGGGGGGACAGAACTATGGCTACACCTTC.

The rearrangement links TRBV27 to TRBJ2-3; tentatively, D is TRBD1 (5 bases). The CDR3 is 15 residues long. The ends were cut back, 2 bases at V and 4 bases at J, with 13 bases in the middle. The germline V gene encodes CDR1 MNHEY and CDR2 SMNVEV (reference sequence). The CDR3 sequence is CASSLVRQGPDTQYF. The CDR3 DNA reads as TGTGCCAGCAGTTTAGTTCGGCAGGGCCCAGATACGCAGTATTTT.